The source of this T cell receptor beta chain is a study of OX40 agonist ivuxolimab in advanced cancers. Study-level background: An agonistic human IgG2 monoclonal antibody against OX40 (CD134) was given. The dose of intravenous ivuxolimab that patients received every 2 weeks ranged from 0.01 to 10 mg/kg.

Sequencing used immunoSEQ multiplex PCR; TCRdb keeps in-frame clones, though not all of them. Of about 70,000 clones listed, around 90% are singletons. Study-wide points: Antigen specificity was not determined for the expanded peripheral T cells. Blood T cells, both CD4+ and CD8+, expanded clonally by week 6 at 0.1 to 3.0 mg/kg.

The ends were cut back, 1 base at V and 6 bases at J, with 13 bases in the middle. CDR1 is SGHTA, CDR2 FQGNSA, per germline. This CDR3 is 15 amino acids long. As concerns this clone: Its antigen is still unknown.

The chain is built from TRBV7-2 and TRBJ2-1; D possibly corresponds to TRBD1 (6 bases). The sequence was collected from an adult with an advanced solid tumor such as melanoma, head and neck, liver or kidney cancer. Sequenced material: CD4+ or CD8+ T cells sorted from blood, taken in a trial of the OX40 agonist ivuxolimab. DNA of the CDR3: TGTGCCAGCAGCTTAGACAGGGCCCTTCGCAATGAGCAGTTCTTC. Amino acids: CASSLDRALRNEQFF.